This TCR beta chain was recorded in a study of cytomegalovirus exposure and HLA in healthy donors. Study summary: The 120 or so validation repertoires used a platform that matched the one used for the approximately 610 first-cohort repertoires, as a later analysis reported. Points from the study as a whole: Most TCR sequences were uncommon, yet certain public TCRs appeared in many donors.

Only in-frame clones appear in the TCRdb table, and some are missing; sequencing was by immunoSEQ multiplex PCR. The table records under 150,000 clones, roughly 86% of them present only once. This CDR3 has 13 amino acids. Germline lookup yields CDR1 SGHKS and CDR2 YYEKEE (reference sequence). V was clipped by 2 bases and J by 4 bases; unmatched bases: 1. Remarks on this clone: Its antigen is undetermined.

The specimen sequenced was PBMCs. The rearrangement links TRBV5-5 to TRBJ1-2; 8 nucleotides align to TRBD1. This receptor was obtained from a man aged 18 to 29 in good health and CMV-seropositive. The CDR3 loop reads CASSLGTGYGYTF. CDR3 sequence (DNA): TGTGCCAGCAGCTTAGGGACAGGCTATGGCTACACCTTC.